Detailed here is one T cell receptor (beta chain). The antigen this receptor binds is unknown. It has no much larger one-base neighbor in the sample; base qualities were not kept. Library generation was performed with the immunoSEQ multiplex PCR assay. For the multiplex PCR, a mixture combining 60 forward primers for TCR Vbeta segments and 13 reverse primers for TCR Jbeta segments was used. Amplification of the CDR3 region of rearranged TCR beta genes was performed with a multiplex PCR assay on genomic DNA. The Illumina HiSeq System was used to sequence the amplified TCR beta libraries as 87-base-pair reads. On the study's bioinformatics: A later analysis tallied approximately 87 million unique TCR beta chains across the approximately 670 repertoires, and 10 million to 11 million of those chains were shared by two or more donors. Raw reads were error-corrected and collapsed into unique sequences with a nearest-neighbor algorithm that merged closely related sequences to remove PCR and sequencing errors. To assign V, D and J gene segments, CDR3 sequences were aligned to IMGT reference sequences. For a sequence to be retained, a match of at least six nucleotides was required to both a V gene segment and a J gene segment. Rearrangements were classified as productive when the CDR3 lacked stop codons and remained in frame with V and J, and all other rearrangements were classified as non-productive. Following IMGT convention, CDR3 was defined as the stretch from the second conserved V-encoded cysteine to the conserved J-encoded phenylalanine. The earlier analysis of some 540 of the donors excluded any sequence lacking an unambiguous match to a single V gene segment. In an earlier analysis of almost 600 of the donors, a V segment was called functional when productive rearrangements were above 56.7%, and segregating when the standard deviation between donors exceeded 5%. A statistical classification framework was developed to diagnose cytomegalovirus status using the catalog of TCR beta chain sequences. In a later analysis, TCR nucleotide sequences were compared against IMGT/GENE-DB human TR gene sequences so that V and J genes could be assigned. The TCRdist pipeline was used in a later analysis to assign CDR3 sequences and most-parsimonious VDJ recombination scenarios. A later analysis defined each TCR beta chain by its CDR3 amino acid sequence plus V-gene family, and excluded reads lacking a unique V-gene family. In a later analysis, 500 to 700 highly shared, low-generation-probability nucleotide sequences were removed to address suspected cross-contamination and a sequencing artifact. In a later analysis, a clonal expansion index was calculated for each public chain from normalized within-repertoire ranks of inferred template counts. Generation probabilities in a later analysis came from a VDJ recombination model fitted to out-of-frame rearrangements, and those results were checked against IGoR. In a later analysis, TCR-TCR, TCR-HLA and TCR-CMV co-occurrence was scored with hypergeometric tests, and a repertoire-size bias correction was applied to TCR pairs. To estimate false discovery rates, a later analysis permuted the HLA or CMV assignments 20 times. In a later analysis, co-occurring TCRs were grouped using DBSCAN, and TCRdist sequence similarity was added for clustering within HLA-allele-positive subsets. Repertoires with fewer than 30,000 or more than 120,000 public chains were left out of co-occurrence clustering, as were five repertoires with anomalous nucleotide sharing. TCRdb took this table from immuneACCESS and kept in-frame rearrangements with V and J called. Such tables lack part of the clones; where checked against another copy, unresolved V genes explain under half of the gap, and the rest is unexplained. From that table come the V and J calls and clone size; the DNA was used to work out D and trimming. A total of 150,000 to 200,000 clones appear in this sample, roughly 82% of them only once. 0.5% to 0.55% of the sample is in the top ten clones.

This record belongs to a study of cytomegalovirus exposure and HLA in healthy donors (dated by TCRdb to 2016 to 2017). For the wider study: An earlier analysis of about 530 of the donors reported 250 to 350 Gb of sequence data and 95 million to 140 million unique TCR beta sequences obtained from some 200 million T cells. An early release covering roughly 580 HLA-typed donors comprised approximately 300 gigabases of sequencing data and around 85 million unique TCR sequences. Among the 398 genotyped donors, under 90% belonged to the genetic ancestry cluster associated with self-reported Caucasian donors. The aim of the study was to test whether cataloging public T cell receptors could identify signatures of past pathogen exposure. The study profiled the T cell repertoires of around 700 subjects by immunosequencing and related them to cytomegalovirus serostatus. Besides the first cohort of roughly 640 subjects, a separate validation cohort made up of roughly 120 different subjects was used. High-throughput TCR immunosequencing, statistical association of individual TCRs with disease status, and machine learning were combined to predict cytomegalovirus infection status. A later analysis re-analyzed previously published TCR beta repertoires from about 600 donors and added high-resolution HLA genotyping to study TCR occurrence patterns. Rather than drawing on any new phenotypic data, the later analysis identified candidate immune exposures from TCR beta sequences and the way those sequences occurred across donors. In an earlier analysis of a few hundred of the donors, high-throughput TCR beta sequencing was used to judge whether each TCR beta V gene segment behaved as functional or pseudogenic. Alongside the repertoire data, information on donor age, sex, ethnicity and CMV serostatus was compiled. A later genetic analysis used genome-wide SNP genotypes for about 55% of the 666 donors, treating that subset as a discovery cohort. Every repertoire in the discovery cohort had been generated on one and the same sequencing platform. Both class I and class II loci were covered by HLA typing, at four-digit resolution. The number of donors typed differed by locus, with roughly 620-630 for A, B, C, DRB1 and DQB1, 522 for DQA1, approximately 580 for DPA1, and 472 for DPB1. Because of strong linkage in the cohort, 4 to 6 DR-DQ haplotypes were treated as single units for association and clustering. Among 300 to 500 genotyped donors of the cohort, an average of roughly 230,000 unique TCR beta nucleotide sequences was sequenced per donor, of which about 18% were non-productive. Results the study describes overall, beyond this receptor: In a later analysis, most CMV-associated TCR beta chains were found to appear HLA-restricted, with HLA associations seemingly driven largely by CMV exposure. When HLA alleles, especially DR and DQ, strongly co-occurred, attributing TCR associations to individual alleles was difficult. A later genetic analysis associated a missense DCLRE1C variant with V-gene and J-gene trimming of TCR beta chains, and an independent cohort replicated the association. The earlier analysis of around 600 of the donors excluded around 17 rarely observed V segments, including chromosome 9 orphons, because counts were too low. The authors suggested that the approach could potentially be extended to other disease states and immunological phenotypes. In a later genetic analysis, fewer N-insertions in productive TCRs were reported among donors in an Asian-associated ancestry cluster than the approximately 670-donor mean. According to a later analysis, TCR association rates differed among HLA loci, with DRB1 alleles showing the most associated TCRs and HLA-C alleles showing the fewest. A further reported finding was that TCR beta sequences accurately predicted the HLA-A and HLA-B alleles for most subjects in the first cohort. For the cohort, immune exposure information was limited to CMV serostatus. HLA typing was unavailable for some donors at each locus, so association tests used only the typed subset. The classifier was reported to diagnose cytomegalovirus status with high specificity and sensitivity in both the original and validation cohorts. A later analysis found that HLA-associated TCR beta chains were more clonally expanded and had lower generation probabilities than equally common non-associated chains. A total of 150 to 200 TCR beta chains were listed by the study as associated with cytomegalovirus. Some IMGT-functional V segments, including TRBV6-2 and TRBV6-3, could not be distinguished by the 87-base-pair reads and were therefore excluded. A later analysis reported that several top co-occurrence clusters appeared linked to parvovirus B19, influenza, CMV and Epstein-Barr virus. Correlated functional status among segregating V segments might reflect linkage disequilibrium, but an unknown experimental factor could not be ruled out. A few of the identified cytomegalovirus-associated TCR beta chains were confirmed in vitro to be specific for cytomegalovirus antigens. Across donors, most TCR sequences were observed very rarely, whereas some public TCRs were present in many individuals. This cohort had only TCR beta chains sequenced, and the lack of alpha or paired-chain data limited which features could be detected. Sequencing depth was assumed to be roughly uniform across donors in the presence/absence analyses, though that assumption may not hold. A later analysis associated about 17,000 TCR beta sequences with specific HLA alleles at a false discovery rate of 0.05. A group of highly shared sequence variants was considered likely to be a technical artifact of the sequencing pipeline. In an earlier analysis of 587 of the donors, most TCR beta V segments appeared in productive rearrangements about 87% or about 30% of the time, broadly matching IMGT annotations.

The cohort was made up of around 720 healthy bone marrow donors. All cohort members were sampled while nominally healthy, although unrecorded immune exposures were likely present. The donor tested CMV seronegative, placing the donor among the 350 to 400 seronegative members of the cohort. A peripheral blood sample was provided by each donor, and peripheral blood mononuclear cells were used for TCR beta sequencing. The Qiagen DNeasy Blood Extraction Kit was used to extract genomic DNA from the blood cell samples. Looking up the germline V gene yields CDR1 ENHRY and CDR2 SYGVKD. Its CDR3 holds 14 amino acids, cysteine through phenylalanine. Of the read, only the CDR3 DNA is kept; its 42 bases are in frame from base 1. Germline trimming: 10 bases from V, 0 bases from J; junction bases outside gene matches: 6.

The chain links TRBV10-3 with TRBJ1-3; the central 7 bases match TRBD1. The TCR sequence derives from a woman in her forties or fifties in good health and CMV-seronegative. The sample comprised PBMCs. CDR3 sequence: CATGQVLSGNTIYF. DNA sequence: TGTGCCACAGGACAGGTGCTCTCTGGAAACACCATATATTTT.